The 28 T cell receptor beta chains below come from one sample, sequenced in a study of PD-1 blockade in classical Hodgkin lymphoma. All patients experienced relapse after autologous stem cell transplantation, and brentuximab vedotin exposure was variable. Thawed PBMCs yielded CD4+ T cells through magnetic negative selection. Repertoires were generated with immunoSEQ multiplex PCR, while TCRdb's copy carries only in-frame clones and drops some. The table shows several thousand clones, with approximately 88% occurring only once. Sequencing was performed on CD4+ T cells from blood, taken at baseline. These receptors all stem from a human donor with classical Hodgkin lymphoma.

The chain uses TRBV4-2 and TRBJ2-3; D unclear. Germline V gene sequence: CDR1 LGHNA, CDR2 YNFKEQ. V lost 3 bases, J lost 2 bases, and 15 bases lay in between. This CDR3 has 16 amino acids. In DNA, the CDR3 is TGTGCCAGCAGCCAGCTCCTCGAGGTCTCCACAGATACGCAGTATTTT. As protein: CASSQLLEVSTDTQYF.

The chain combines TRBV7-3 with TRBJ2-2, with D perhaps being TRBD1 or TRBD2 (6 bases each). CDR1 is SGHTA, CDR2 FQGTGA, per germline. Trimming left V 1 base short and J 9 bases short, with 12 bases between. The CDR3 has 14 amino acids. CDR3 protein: CASSLKVGGWELFF. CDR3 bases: TGTGCCAGCAGCTTAAAGGTCGGGGGCTGGGAGCTGTTTTTT.

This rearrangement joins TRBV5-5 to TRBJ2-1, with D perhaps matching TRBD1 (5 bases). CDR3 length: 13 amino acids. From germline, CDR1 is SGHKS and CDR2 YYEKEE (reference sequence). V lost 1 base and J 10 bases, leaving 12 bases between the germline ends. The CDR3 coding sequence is TGTGCCAGCAGCTTGAATACTGGGGCCGAGCAGTTCTTC. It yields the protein CASSLNTGAEQFF. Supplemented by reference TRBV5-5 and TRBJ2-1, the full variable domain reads DAGVTQSPTHLIKTRGQQVTLRCSPISGHKSVSWYQQVLGQGPQFIFQYYEKEERGRGNFPDRFSARQFPNYSSELNVNALLLGDSALYLCASSLNTGAEQFFGPGTRLTVL.

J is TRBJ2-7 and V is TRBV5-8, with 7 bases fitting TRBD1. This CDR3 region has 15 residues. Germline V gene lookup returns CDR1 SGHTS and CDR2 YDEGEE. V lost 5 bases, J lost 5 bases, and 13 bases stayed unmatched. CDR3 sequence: CASRLHGTVGDEQYF. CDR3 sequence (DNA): TGTGCCAGCAGACTACACGGGACAGTCGGTGACGAGCAGTACTTC.

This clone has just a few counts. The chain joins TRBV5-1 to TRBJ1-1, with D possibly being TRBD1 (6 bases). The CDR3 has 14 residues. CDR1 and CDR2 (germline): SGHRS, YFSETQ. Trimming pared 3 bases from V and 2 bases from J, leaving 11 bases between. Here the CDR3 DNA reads TGCGCCAGCAGCTCAGGGGAAGCCAACACTGAAGCTTTCTTT. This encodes CASSSGEANTEAFF.

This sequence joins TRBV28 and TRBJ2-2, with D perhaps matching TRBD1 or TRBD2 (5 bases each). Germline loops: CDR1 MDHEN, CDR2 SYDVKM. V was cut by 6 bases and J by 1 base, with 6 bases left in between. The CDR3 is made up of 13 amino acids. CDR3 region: CASRGENTGELFF. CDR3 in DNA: TGTGCCAGCAGGGGGGAGAACACCGGGGAGCTGTTTTTT.

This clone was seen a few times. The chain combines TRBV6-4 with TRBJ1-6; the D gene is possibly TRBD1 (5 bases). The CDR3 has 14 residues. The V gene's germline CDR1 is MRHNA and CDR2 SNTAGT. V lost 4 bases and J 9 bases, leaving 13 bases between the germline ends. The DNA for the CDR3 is TGTGCCAGCAGTGCCTTAATCGGGGGTTCACCCCTCCACTTT. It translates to CASSALIGGSPLHF.

The CDR3 region has the DNA TGCGCCAGCAGCAGGGGGCTGGGCACTGAAGCTTTCTTT. It is translated as CASSRGLGTEAFF. The V gene is TRBV5-1, the J gene TRBJ1-1; 7 bases are shared with TRBD1. The CDR3 covers 13 residues. With V trimmed by 4 bases and J by 4 bases, 4 bases remained unmatched. Germline V gene sequence: CDR1 SGHRS, CDR2 YFSETQ.

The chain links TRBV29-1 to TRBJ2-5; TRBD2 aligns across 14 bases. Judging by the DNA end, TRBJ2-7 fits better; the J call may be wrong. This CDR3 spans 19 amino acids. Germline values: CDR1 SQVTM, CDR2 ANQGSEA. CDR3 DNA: TGCAGCGTTGGCGGGTATCGGACTAGCGGGGGGTCCTCCCTCGGCGAGCAGTACTTC. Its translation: CSVGGYRTSGGSSLGEQYF.

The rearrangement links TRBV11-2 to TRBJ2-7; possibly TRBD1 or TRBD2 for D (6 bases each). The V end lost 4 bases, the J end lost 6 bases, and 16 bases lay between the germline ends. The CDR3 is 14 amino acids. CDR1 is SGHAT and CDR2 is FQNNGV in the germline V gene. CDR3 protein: CASSSLRGTSEQYF. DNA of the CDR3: TGTGCCAGCAGCTCTCTCCGGGGGACAAGCGAGCAGTACTTC.

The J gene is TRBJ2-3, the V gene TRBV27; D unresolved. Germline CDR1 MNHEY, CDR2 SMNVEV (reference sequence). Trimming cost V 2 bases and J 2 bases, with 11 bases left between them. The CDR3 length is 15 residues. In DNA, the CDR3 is TGTGCCAGCAGTTTACTTGCAGGCTCCACAGATACGCAGTATTTT. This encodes CASSLLAGSTDTQYF.

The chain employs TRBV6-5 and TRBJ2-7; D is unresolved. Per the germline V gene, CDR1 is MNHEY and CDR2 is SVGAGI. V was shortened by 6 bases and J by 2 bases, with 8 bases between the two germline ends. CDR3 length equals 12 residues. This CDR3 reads CASRKQPYEQYF. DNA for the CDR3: TGTGCCAGCAGGAAACAGCCCTACGAGCAGTACTTC.

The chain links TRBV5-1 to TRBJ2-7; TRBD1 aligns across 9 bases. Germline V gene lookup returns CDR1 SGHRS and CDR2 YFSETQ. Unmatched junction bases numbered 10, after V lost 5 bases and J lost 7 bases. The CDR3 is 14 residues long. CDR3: CASRGQGLSGEQYF. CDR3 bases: TGCGCCAGCAGGGGACAGGGCCTATCGGGGGAGCAGTACTTC.

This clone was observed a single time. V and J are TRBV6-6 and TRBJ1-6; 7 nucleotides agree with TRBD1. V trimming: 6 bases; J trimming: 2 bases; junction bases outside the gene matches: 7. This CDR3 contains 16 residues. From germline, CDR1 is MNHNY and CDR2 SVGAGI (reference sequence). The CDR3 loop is CASSQTGITYNSPLHF. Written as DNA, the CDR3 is TGTGCCAGCAGCCAGACAGGGATTACCTATAATTCACCCCTCCACTTT.

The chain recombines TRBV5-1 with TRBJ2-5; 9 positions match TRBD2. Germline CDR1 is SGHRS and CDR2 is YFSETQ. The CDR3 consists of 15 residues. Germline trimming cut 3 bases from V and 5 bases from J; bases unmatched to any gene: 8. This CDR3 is CASSSGAGGPETQYF. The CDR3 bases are TGCGCCAGCAGCTCTGGCGCGGGGGGGCCGGAGACCCAGTACTTC.

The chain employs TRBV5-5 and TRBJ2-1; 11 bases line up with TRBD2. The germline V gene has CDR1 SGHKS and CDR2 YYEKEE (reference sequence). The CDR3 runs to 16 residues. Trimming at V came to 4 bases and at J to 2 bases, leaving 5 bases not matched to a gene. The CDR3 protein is CASSAQTSGAYNEQFF. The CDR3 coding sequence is TGTGCCAGCAGCGCTCAGACTAGCGGGGCCTACAATGAGCAGTTCTTC.

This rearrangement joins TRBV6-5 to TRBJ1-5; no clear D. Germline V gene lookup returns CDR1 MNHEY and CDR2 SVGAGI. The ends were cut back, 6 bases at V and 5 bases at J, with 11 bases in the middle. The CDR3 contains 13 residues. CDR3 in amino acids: CASSYTPHQPQHF. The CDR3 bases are TGTGCCAGCAGCTACACCCCCCATCAGCCCCAGCATTTT.

The CDR3 protein is CASSTQDRDGEQYF. CDR3 DNA sequence: TGCGCCAGCAGCACCCAGGACAGGGACGGCGAGCAGTACTTC. The chain has TRBV5-1 and TRBJ2-7, with TRBD1 identical over 8 bases. The CDR3 loop spans 14 amino acids. Germline loops: CDR1 SGHRS, CDR2 YFSETQ. After removal of 4 bases from V and 6 bases from J, the junction contained 9 bases not matched to a gene.

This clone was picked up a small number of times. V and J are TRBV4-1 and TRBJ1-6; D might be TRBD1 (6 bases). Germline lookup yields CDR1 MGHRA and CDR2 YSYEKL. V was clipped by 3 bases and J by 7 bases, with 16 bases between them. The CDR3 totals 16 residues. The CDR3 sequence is CASSHIGGWGNSPLHF. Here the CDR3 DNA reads TGCGCCAGCAGCCACATCGGGGGCTGGGGGAATTCACCCCTCCACTTT.

CDR3 bases: TGTGCCAGTAGGGACAGTCTTGAGAACTATGGCTACACCTTC. This sequence encodes CASRDSLENYGYTF. The chain has TRBV19 and TRBJ1-2; tentatively, D is TRBD1 (6 bases). Per germline, CDR1 LNHDA and CDR2 SQIVND (reference sequence). Trimming cost V 6 bases and J 2 bases, with 13 bases left between them. This CDR3 has 14 amino acids.

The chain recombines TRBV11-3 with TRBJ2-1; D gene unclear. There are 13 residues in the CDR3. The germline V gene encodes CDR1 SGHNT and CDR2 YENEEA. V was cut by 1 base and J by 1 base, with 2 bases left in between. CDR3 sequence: CASSLVSYNEQFF. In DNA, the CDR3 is TGTGCCAGCAGCTTAGTGTCCTACAATGAGCAGTTCTTC.

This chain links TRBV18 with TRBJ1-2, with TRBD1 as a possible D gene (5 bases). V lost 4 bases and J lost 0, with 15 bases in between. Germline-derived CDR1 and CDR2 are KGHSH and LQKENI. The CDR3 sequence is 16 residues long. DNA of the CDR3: TGTGCCAGCTCACTAAGACAGCAGCTCACTAACTATGGCTACACCTTC. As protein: CASSLRQQLTNYGYTF.

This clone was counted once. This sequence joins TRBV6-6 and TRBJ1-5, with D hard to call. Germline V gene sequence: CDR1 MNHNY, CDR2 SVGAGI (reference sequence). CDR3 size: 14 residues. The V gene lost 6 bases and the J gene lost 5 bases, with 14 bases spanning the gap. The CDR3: CASRGRATYQPQHF. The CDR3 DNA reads TGTGCCAGCAGGGGGAGGGCCACGTATCAGCCCCAGCATTTT.

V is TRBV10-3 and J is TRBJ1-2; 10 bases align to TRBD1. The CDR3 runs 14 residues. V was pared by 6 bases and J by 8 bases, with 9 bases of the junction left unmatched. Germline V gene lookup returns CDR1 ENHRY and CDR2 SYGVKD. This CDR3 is CAIRPGTGEGGYTF. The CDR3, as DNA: TGTGCCATCAGGCCGGGGACAGGGGAAGGGGGCTACACCTTC.

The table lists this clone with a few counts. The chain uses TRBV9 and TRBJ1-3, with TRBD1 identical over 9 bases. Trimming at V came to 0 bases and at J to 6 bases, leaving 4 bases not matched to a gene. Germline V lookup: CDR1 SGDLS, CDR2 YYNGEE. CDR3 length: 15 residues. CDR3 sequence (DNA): TGTGCCAGCAGCGTAGATGGGACAGGGATAAACACCATATATTTT. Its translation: CASSVDGTGINTIYF.

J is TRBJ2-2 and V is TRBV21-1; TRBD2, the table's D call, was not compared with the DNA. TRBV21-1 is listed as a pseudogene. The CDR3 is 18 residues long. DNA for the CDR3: TGTGCCAGCAGCAGCAGTAGCGGGGGACCACCGTGCACCGGGGAGCTGTTTTTT. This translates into CASSSSSGGPPCTGELFF.

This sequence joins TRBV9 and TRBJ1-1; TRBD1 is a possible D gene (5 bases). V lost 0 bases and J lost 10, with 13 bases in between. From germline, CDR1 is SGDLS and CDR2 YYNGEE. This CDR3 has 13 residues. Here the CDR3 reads CASSVEDSLGAFF. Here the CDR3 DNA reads TGTGCCAGCAGCGTAGAAGACAGTTTGGGAGCTTTCTTT.

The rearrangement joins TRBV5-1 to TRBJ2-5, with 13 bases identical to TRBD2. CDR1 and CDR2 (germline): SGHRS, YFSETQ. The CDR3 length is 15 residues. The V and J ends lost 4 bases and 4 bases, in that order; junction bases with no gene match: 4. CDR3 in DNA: TGCGCCAGCAGCCGAGGGACTAGCGGGGTAGAGACCCAGTACTTC. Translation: CASSRGTSGVETQYF.